The 18 T cell receptor beta chains below were found in one sample sequenced in a study of identical twins. TCRdb redid the calling of the 5' RACE reads with MiXCR, one entry per CDR3 protein. The data hold 500,000 to 550,000 distinct CDR3 sequences, with approximately 20% observed a single time. These same records also appear under a second study, on yellow fever vaccine responses in identical twins.

The sequencing input was CD4+ T cells sorted from blood. The receptors come from a woman younger than 30 in good health.

This clonotype appeared many times. J is TRBJ1-1 and V is TRBV7-9; D remains ambiguous. Between the trimmed V and J ends, which lost 1 base and 3 bases, there was a span of 9 bases. Per germline, CDR1 SEHNR and CDR2 FQNEAQ (reference sequence). This CDR3 has 14 residues. The chain's CDR3 is CASSLVGGDTEAFF. The CDR3 DNA is TGTGCCAGCAGCTTAGTGGGTGGGGACACTGAAGCTTTCTTT.

This clonotype was counted only a few times. The genes are TRBV5-1 and TRBJ1-6; D ambiguous. Trimming pared 4 bases from V and 3 bases from J, leaving 8 bases between. The germline gives CDR1 SGHRS, CDR2 YFSETQ. This CDR3 is built from 14 residues. The CDR3 coding sequence is TGCGCCAGCAGCCTGCAAGGCTATAATTCACCCCTCCACTTT. Residues: CASSLQGYNSPLHF.

This clonotype was observed a few times. This chain joins TRBV4-1 and TRBJ2-4; D gene ambiguous. The CDR3 totals 16 residues. Germline lookup yields CDR1 MGHRA and CDR2 YSYEKL. Trimming shortened V by 4 bases and J by 3 bases, and 16 bases separated the two germline ends. CDR3 sequence (DNA): TGCGCCAGCAGCCCCCAACCGGCAGTGATCAAAAACATTCAGTACTTC. This sequence encodes CASSPQPAVIKNIQYF.

This clonotype was observed a few times. The chain employs TRBV24-1 and TRBJ2-3; 8 bases align to TRBD2. V lost 3 bases and J lost 6; bases outside the gene matches: 7. This CDR3 spans 15 amino acids. Germline V gene data show CDR1 as KGHDR and CDR2 as SFDVKD. The CDR3 coding sequence is TGTGCCACCAGTGATGGGGCGGGAGGATCTGATACGCAGTATTTT. Protein product: CATSDGAGGSDTQYF.

V usage is TRBV28 and J usage is TRBJ2-7; the D gene is possibly TRBD1 (6 bases). This CDR3 contains 14 residues. The germline V and J ends were trimmed by 5 bases and 2 bases, with 13 bases remaining between them. Germline values: CDR1 MDHEN, CDR2 SYDVKM. The CDR3 nucleotides read TGTGCCAGCAGTCCCACAGGGAAAACCTACGAGCAGTACGTC. Translation gives CASSPTGKTYEQYV.

The chain joins TRBV7-3 to TRBJ2-1; either TRBD1 or TRBD2 may fit D (6 bases each). V gave up 1 base and J gave up 5 bases, with 27 bases separating them. CDR3 length: 20 amino acids. Germline V CDR1 and CDR2: SGHTA, FQGTGA. CDR3 protein: CASSLRVILGGRTRNNEQFF. CDR3 coding DNA: TGTGCCAGCAGCTTAAGGGTTATTTTGGGGGGCCGGACCCGGAACAATGAGCAGTTCTTC. The full variable domain, rest sourced from reference TRBV7-3 and TRBJ2-1, is GAGVSQTPSNKVTEKGKYVELRCDPISGHTALYWYRQSLGQGPEFLIYFQGTGAADDSGLPNDRFFAVRPEGSVSTLKIQRTERGDSAVYLCASSLRVILGGRTRNNEQFFGPGTRLTVL.

This chain joins TRBV6-1 and TRBJ2-1; TRBD2 matches 13 bases. Germline lookup yields CDR1 MNHNS and CDR2 SASEGT. The junction had 8 bases not matched to a gene; V was cut back by 6 bases and J by 6 bases. The CDR3 sequence is 16 residues long. CDR3 nucleotide sequence: TGTGCCAGCAGAAGAACCGGGACTAGCGGGATCAATGAGCAGTTCTTC. This encodes CASRRTGTSGINEQFF.

This clonotype was seen at least ten times. The V gene is TRBV12-3 or TRBV12-4, the J gene TRBJ2-7; tentatively, D is TRBD2 (5 bases). The CDR3 contains 13 residues. The V and J ends lost 6 bases and 7 bases respectively, with 16 bases between them. DNA of the CDR3: TGTGCCAGCAGGGCTACCTCCTCGGGGGAGCAGTACTTC. This sequence encodes CASRATSSGEQYF.

The chain combines TRBV3-1 with TRBJ1-1; no clear D. CDR3 length equals 15 residues. Germline V gives CDR1 LGHDT, CDR2 YNNKEL (reference sequence). V was trimmed by 6 bases and J by 1 base, leaving 15 bases between them. CDR3 sequence: CASSPVSGKNTEAFF. CDR3 nucleotides: TGTGCCAGCAGTCCCGTATCCGGGAAGAACACTGAAGCTTTCTTT.

This clonotype came up a few times. The rearrangement uses TRBV11-2 and TRBJ2-5; 14 positions agree with TRBD2. CDR1 and CDR2 (germline): SGHAT, FQNNGV. J was trimmed by 2 bases and V by 0 bases; bases with no gene match: 8. The CDR3 covers 19 residues. CDR3 sequence reads: CASSLDPGLAGGRQETQYF. The DNA for the CDR3 is TGTGCCAGCAGCTTAGATCCCGGACTAGCGGGAGGACGACAAGAGACCCAGTACTTC.

This clonotype has only a few counts. The V gene is TRBV12-3 or TRBV12-4, the J gene TRBJ2-3; TRBD2 matches at 8 bases. Trimming at V came to 10 bases and at J to 1 base, leaving 7 bases not matched to a gene. This CDR3 region has 14 residues. DNA of the CDR3: TGTGCCACCAAACAACTAGCGGGCACAGATACGCAGTATTTT. The encoded protein is CATKQLAGTDTQYF.

In its sample, this clonotype was seen a few times. The chain links TRBV2 to TRBJ1-6, with D unresolved. This CDR3 is 15 amino acids long. The germline V and J ends were trimmed by 3 bases and 8 bases, with 14 bases remaining between them. Germline lookup yields CDR1 SNHLY and CDR2 FYNNEI. The CDR3 nucleotides read TGTGCCAGCAGTGATCCTCCGTACAGATATTCACCCCTCCACTTT. Translating it yields CASSDPPYRYSPLHF.

In this sample, this clonotype turned up a few times. The rearrangement joins TRBV6-1 to TRBJ2-1; TRBD2 aligns across 12 bases. Losses at the gene ends were 3 bases for V and 0 bases for J; bases not matched to a gene: 6. The CDR3 is 18 residues long. Germline V gene lookup returns CDR1 MNHNS and CDR2 SASEGT. This chain's CDR3 is CASSEGLAGSFSYNEQFF. The CDR3 DNA follows: TGTGCCAGCAGTGAGGGACTAGCGGGTAGCTTCTCCTACAATGAGCAGTTCTTC.

This clonotype was observed a few times. This chain joins TRBV19 and TRBJ2-1, with 10 nucleotides matching TRBD2. Unmatched junction bases numbered 8, after V lost 3 bases and J lost 9 bases. The CDR3 spans 15 residues. In germline, CDR1 is LNHDA, CDR2 SQIVND (reference sequence). This CDR3 reads CASSMELAGVVEQFF. The CDR3 DNA follows: TGTGCCAGTAGTATGGAGCTAGCGGGAGTGGTTGAGCAGTTCTTC.

This chain joins TRBV12-3 or TRBV12-4 and TRBJ1-1; a weak D match, TRBD1 (5 bases). The ends were cut back, 6 bases at V and 2 bases at J, with 10 bases in the middle. This CDR3 is 13 amino acids long. The chain's CDR3 is CASRIQVNTEAFF. CDR3 DNA: TGTGCCAGCAGGATACAGGTAAACACTGAAGCTTTCTTT.

This clonotype appeared a few times. The chain is built from TRBV9 and TRBJ2-1, with D possibly TRBD1 on 6 matching bases. The V end was cut by 5 bases, the J end by 2 bases, with 14 bases between. The CDR3 is 15 residues long. The germline V gene encodes CDR1 SGDLS and CDR2 YYNGEE. The DNA of the CDR3 is TGTGCCAGCAGAGCTACAGGGTCAGCCTACAATGAGCAGTTCTTC. This gives the protein CASRATGSAYNEQFF.

The chain combines TRBV27 with TRBJ1-2, with D possibly being TRBD1 (6 bases). Germline V gene sequence: CDR1 MNHEY, CDR2 SMNVEV (reference sequence). V was cut by 5 bases and J by 7 bases, with 11 bases left in between. The CDR3 is 12 amino acids. The CDR3 nucleotides read TGTGCCAGCAGTCTAAACAGGGTTGGCTACACCTTC. This translates into CASSLNRVGYTF.

There are a few counts of this clonotype. This chain connects TRBV2 to TRBJ2-3; the D call may be TRBD1 or TRBD2 (5 bases each). The CDR3 is 16 residues long. The germline V gene has CDR1 SNHLY and CDR2 FYNNEI. Trimming stripped 4 bases from V and 0 bases from J, with 14 bases between. The CDR3 sequence: CASSVGGNPSTDTQYF. The CDR3 region has the DNA TGTGCCAGCAGTGTTGGGGGAAACCCTAGCACAGATACGCAGTATTTT.